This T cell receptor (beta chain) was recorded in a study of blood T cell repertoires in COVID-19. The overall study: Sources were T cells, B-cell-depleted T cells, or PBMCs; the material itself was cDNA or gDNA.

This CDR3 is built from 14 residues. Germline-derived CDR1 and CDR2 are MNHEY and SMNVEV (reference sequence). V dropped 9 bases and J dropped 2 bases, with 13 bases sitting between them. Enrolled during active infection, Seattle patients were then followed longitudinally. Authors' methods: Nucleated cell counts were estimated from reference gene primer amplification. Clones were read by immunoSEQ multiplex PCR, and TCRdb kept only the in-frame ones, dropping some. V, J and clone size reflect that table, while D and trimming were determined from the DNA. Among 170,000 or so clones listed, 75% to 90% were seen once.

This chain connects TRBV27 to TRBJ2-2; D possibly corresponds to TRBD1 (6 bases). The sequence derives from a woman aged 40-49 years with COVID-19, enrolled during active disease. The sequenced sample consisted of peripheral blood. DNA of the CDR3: TGTGCCAGTACCGGGACAATAAACACCGGGGAGCTGTTTTTT. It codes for CASTGTINTGELFF.